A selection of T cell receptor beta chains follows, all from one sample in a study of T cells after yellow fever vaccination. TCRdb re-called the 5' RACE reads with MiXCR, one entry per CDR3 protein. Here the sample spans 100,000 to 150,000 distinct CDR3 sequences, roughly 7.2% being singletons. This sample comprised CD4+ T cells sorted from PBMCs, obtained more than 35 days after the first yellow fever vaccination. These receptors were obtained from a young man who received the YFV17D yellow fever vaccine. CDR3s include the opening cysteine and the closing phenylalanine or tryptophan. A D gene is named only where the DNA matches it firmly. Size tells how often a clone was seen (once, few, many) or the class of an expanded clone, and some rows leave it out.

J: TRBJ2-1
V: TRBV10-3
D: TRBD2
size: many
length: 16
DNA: TGTGCCATCAGTGTGGGGACTAGCGGGGCCCTCGATGAGCAGTTCTTC
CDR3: CAISVGTSGALDEQFF

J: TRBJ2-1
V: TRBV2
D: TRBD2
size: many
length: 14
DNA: TGTGCCACTGGCCCCGAGACTAGCCCCAATGAGCAGTTCTTC
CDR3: CATGPETSPNEQFF

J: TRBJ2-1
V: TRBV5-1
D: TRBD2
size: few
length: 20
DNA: TGCGCCAGCAGCTTTTCCAGACTAGCGGGGGGTCCCCGTAAAAACAATGAGCAGTTCTTC
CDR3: CASSFSRLAGGPRKNNEQFF

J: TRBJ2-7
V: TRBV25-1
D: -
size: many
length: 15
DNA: TGTGCCAGCAGTACTGCCGGTGGGCTCGGATACGAGCAGTACTTC
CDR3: CASSTAGGLGYEQYF

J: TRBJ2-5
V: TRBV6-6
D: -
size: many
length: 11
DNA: TGTGCCAGCACCCAGCAAGAGACCCAGTACTTC
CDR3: CASTQQETQYF

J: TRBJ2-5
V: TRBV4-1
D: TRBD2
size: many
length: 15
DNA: TGCGCCAGCAGCCAAGATCCGAGCGGGAGCGAGACCCAGTACTTC
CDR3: CASSQDPSGSETQYF

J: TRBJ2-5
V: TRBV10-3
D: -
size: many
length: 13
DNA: TGTGCCATCAATAAGGGACATGAAGAGACCCAGTACTTC
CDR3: CAINKGHEETQYF

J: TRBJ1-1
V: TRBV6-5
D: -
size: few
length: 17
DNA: TGTGCCAGCAACCCCGGTGACAGGCGGGGGATGAACACTGAAGCTTTCTTT
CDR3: CASNPGDRRGMNTEAFF

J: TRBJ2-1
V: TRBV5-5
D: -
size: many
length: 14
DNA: TGTGCCAGCACGACGAAGGGGTCCTACAATGAGCAGTTCTTC
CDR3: CASTTKGSYNEQFF

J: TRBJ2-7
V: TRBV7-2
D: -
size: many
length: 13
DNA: TGTGCCAGCAGCTTAGCCAGCAGCTACGAGCAGTACTTC
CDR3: CASSLASSYEQYF

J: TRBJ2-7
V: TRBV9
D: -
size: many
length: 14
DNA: TGTGCCAGCAGCGTTGGTCTAGGGTCTTGGGAGCAGTACTTC
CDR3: CASSVGLGSWEQYF

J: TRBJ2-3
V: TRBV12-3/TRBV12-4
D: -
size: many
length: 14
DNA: TGTGCCAGCAGACCCGGGGCTAAGGGAGATACGCAGTATTTT
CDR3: CASRPGAKGDTQYF

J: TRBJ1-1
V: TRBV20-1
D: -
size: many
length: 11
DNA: TGCAGTGCTAGAGAGGCACTTGAAGCTTTCTTT
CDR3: CSAREALEAFF

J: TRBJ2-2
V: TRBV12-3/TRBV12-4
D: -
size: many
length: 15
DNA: TGTGCCAGCAGTTTCCAGGGGGGGCGCACCGGGGAGCTGTTTTTT
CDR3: CASSFQGGRTGELFF

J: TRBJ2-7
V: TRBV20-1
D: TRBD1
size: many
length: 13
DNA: TGCAGTGCACTGGGACAGACCAGGTTGGAGCAGTACTTC
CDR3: CSALGQTRLEQYF

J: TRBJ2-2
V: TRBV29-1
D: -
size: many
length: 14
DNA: TGCAGCGTTGGTTGGCAGGCTAACACCGGGGAGCTGTTTTTT
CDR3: CSVGWQANTGELFF

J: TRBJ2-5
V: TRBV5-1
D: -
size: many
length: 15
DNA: TGCGCCAGCAGCTTTCTACAGGGATCGGAAGAGACCCAGTACTTC
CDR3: CASSFLQGSEETQYF

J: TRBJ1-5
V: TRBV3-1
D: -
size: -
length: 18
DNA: TGTGCCTGCAGTTCTATAGAGGTATCAGGGGATTATATTCAGCCCCAGCATTTT
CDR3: CACSSIEVSGDYIQPQHF

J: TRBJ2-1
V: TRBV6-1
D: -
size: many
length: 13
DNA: TGTGCCAGCAGCATACAGTACTACAATGAGCAGTTCTTC
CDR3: CASSIQYYNEQFF

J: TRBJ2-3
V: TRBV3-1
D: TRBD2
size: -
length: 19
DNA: TGTGCCAGCAGCCAATGGGGGACTAGCGGGGGTCGGGGCACAGATACGCAGTATTTT
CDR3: CASSQWGTSGGRGTDTQYF

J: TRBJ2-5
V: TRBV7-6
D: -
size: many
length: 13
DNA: TGTGCCAGCAGCCCCGACTTAAGAGAGACCCAGTACTTC
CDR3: CASSPDLRETQYF

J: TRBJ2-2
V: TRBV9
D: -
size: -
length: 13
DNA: TGTGCCAGCAGCGTAGCTAATGTGGGGGAGCTGTTTTTT
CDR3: CASSVANVGELFF

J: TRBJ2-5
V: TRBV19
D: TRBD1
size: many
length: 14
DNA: TGTGCCAGTAGTGATCCCGGGACAGAAGAGACCCAGTACTTC
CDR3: CASSDPGTEETQYF

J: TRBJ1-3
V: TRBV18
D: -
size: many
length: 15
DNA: TGTGCCAGCTCACCACCGGCGAGCTCTGGAAACACCATATATTTT
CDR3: CASSPPASSGNTIYF

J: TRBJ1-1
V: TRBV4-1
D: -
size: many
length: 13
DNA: TGCGCCAGCAGAGGGCACCAGAGGACTGAAGCTTTCTTT
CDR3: CASRGHQRTEAFF